The sequence of this TCR beta chain was determined in a study of blood T cells in healthy people across ages. Study at large: About one barcoded beta molecule per two T cells was captured by template switching.

This clonotype was seen repeatedly, ten times or more. Its antigen is unidentified. General study results and limits: In long-lived donors, naive CD4+ cell counts and diversity exceeded those of aged donors.

A second 7 to 11 cycle PCR used barcoded and J-beta primers. TCRdb re-called the 5' RACE reads with MiXCR, one entry per CDR3 protein. Of fewer than 1,000,000 distinct CDR3 sequences listed, around 50% were seen once; the top ten hold 18%. The CDR3 loop spans 15 amino acids. Germline CDR1 and CDR2: MNHNY and SVGAGI (reference sequence). Trimming left V 5 bases short and J 0 bases short, with 13 bases between. The source is a man at least 80 years old in good health. Sequencing was carried out using blood. The rearrangement uses TRBV6-6 and TRBJ2-5; tentative D call: TRBD2 (6 bases). Here the CDR3 reads CASSAYSGNQETQYF. CDR3 in DNA: TGTGCCAGCAGTGCCTATAGCGGAAACCAAGAGACCCAGTACTTC.